The clone carrying this T cell receptor beta chain was recorded at least ten times. Its antigen is still unknown. The source of the sample is a study of tumor and adjacent non-tumor tissue in lung cancer. Study as a whole: There were around 11 adenocarcinoma, a couple of squamous cell carcinoma and 1 small cell lung cancer cases. Overall study findings and caveats: Patients with more diverse tumor TCRs had worse survival.

RNA was extracted from bulk tissue without any cell sorting. The normal lung tissue was taken more than 3 cm from the tumor edge. The CDR3 is made up of 16 amino acids. Unmatched junction bases numbered 8, after V lost 5 bases and J lost 0 bases. CDR1 and CDR2 (germline): SGHVS, FQNEAQ. Three rounds of nested PCR, following a modified ARM-PCR protocol, produced the TCRbeta library. MiXCR, applied by TCRdb to the multiplex PCR reads, yields one record per CDR3 protein. The table has under 85,000 distinct CDR3 sequences, over 65% seen once. Sequenced sample: distant non-tumor lung tissue. The gene calls are TRBV7-8 and TRBJ2-7; TRBD2 agrees at 9 bases. The TCR sequence derives from a man between 65 and 79 years old with non-small cell lung cancer. The CDR3 loop is CASSRGLSGSSYEQYF. The CDR3 DNA reads TGTGCCAGCAGCAGGGGGCTTAGCGGGAGCTCCTACGAGCAGTACTTC.